The rows below give T cell receptor beta chains drawn from one sample of a study of memory CD4+ T cells and cytomegalovirus serostatus. The protocol was immunoSEQ multiplex PCR, while the TCRdb copy is restricted to in-frame clones and leaves out a portion. The table lists approximately 51,000 clones, around 74% of them singletons. The sequenced material came from memory CD4+ T cells from blood. These receptors were obtained from an adult in good health and CMV-seropositive. CDR3s include the opening cysteine and the closing phenylalanine or tryptophan. D genes are given only for firm matches. A row's size may be missing; if present it is once, few, many or a size class.

j_gene,d_gene,abundance,v_gene,CDR3aa,CDR3nt
TRBJ2-7,NA,NA,TRBV5-1,CASSLFTLYEQYF,TGCGCCAGCAGCCTATTCACGCTTTACGAGCAGTACTTC
TRBJ1-3,NA,NA,TRBV28,CATPLGGRTSGNTIYF,TGTGCCACCCCTTTGGGAGGGCGGACCTCTGGAAACACCATATATTTT
TRBJ2-2,TRBD1,NA,TRBV7-9,CASSRPTGTGYTGELFF,TGTGCCAGCAGCCGCCCCACCGGGACAGGGTACACCGGGGAGCTGTTTTTT
TRBJ2-7,NA,NA,TRBV7-9,CASSSRVNEQYF,TGTGCCAGCAGCTCCAGGGTCAACGAGCAGTACTTC
TRBJ1-4,TRBD1,NA,TRBV7-9,CASSLGGTENEKLFF,TGTGCCAGCAGCTTGGGGGGGACAGAGAATGAAAAACTGTTTTTT
TRBJ1-4,NA,NA,TRBV7-9,CASSSSPNEKLFF,TGTGCCAGCAGCTCCTCCCCCAATGAAAAACTGTTTTTT
TRBJ2-1,NA,NA,TRBV6-6,CASSYNREDEQFF,TGTGCCAGCAGTTACAACAGGGAGGATGAGCAGTTCTTC
TRBJ1-4,NA,few,TRBV9,CASSQTGSEKLFF,TGTGCCAGCAGCCAAACCGGGAGTGAAAAACTGTTTTTT
TRBJ2-5,NA,NA,TRBV10-3,CAISYADQETQYF,TGTGCCATCAGTTACGCTGACCAAGAGACCCAGTACTTC
TRBJ1-2,NA,few,TRBV12-5,CASGLEANYGYTF,TGTGCTAGTGGTTTGGAAGCTAACTATGGCTACACCTTC
TRBJ1-1,NA,NA,TRBV28,CASSFWGVEAFF,TGTGCCAGCAGTTTCTGGGGGGTGGAAGCTTTCTTT
TRBJ1-2,NA,few,TRBV13,CASSPGDYYGYTF,TGTGCCAGCAGCCCGGGCGATTACTATGGCTACACCTTC
TRBJ2-1,TRBD1,few,TRBV5-6,CASRRTRGLEQFF,TGTGCCAGCAGGCGGACCAGGGGGCTTGAGCAGTTCTTC
TRBJ2-1,NA,NA,TRBV10-3,CAITSYTGRDNEQFF,TGTGCCATCACCTCTTACACAGGGCGTGACAATGAGCAGTTCTTC
TRBJ1-1,TRBD1,NA,TRBV11-3,CASRGTGVAEAFF,TGTGCCAGCAGAGGGACAGGGGTCGCTGAAGCTTTCTTT
TRBJ2-3,NA,NA,TRBV5-1,CASSLDTDTQYF,TGCGCCAGCAGCTTGGACACAGATACGCAGTATTTT
TRBJ2-7,NA,once,TRBV6-5,CASSTQGNEQYF,TGTGCCAGCAGTACCCAGGGTAACGAGCAGTACTTC
TRBJ1-1,NA,NA,TRBV5-6,CASSGFGPGKRTLDTEAFF,NA
TRBJ2-1,TRBD1,NA,TRBV6-6,CASSLGTGGIGEFF,TGTGCCAGCAGCCTGGGGACAGGGGGCATCGGGGAGTTCTTC
TRBJ1-4,TRBD1,NA,TRBV28,CASSLWGQGQKLFF,TGTGCCAGCAGTTTATGGGGACAGGGGCAAAAACTGTTTTTT
TRBJ2-7,NA,NA,TRBV6-1,CASYKPGTYEQYF,TGTGCCAGTTACAAGCCGGGGACCTACGAGCAGTACTTC
TRBJ1-1,NA,NA,TRBV27,CASSFRRHGPAEAFF,TGTGCCAGCAGTTTCCGTCGACACGGGCCAGCTGAAGCTTTCTTT